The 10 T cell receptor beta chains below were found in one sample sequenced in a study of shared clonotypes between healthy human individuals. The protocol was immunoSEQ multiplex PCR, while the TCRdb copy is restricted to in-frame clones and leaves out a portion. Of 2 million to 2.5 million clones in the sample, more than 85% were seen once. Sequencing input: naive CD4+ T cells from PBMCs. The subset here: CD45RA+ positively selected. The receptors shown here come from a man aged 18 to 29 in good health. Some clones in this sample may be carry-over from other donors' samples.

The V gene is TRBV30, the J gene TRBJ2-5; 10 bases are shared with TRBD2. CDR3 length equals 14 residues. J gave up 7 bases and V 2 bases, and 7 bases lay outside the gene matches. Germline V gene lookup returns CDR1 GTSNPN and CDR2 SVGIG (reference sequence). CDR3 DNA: TGTGCCTGGAGTCTAGCGGGAGATCGTGTGACCCAGTACTTC. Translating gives CAWSLAGDRVTQYF.

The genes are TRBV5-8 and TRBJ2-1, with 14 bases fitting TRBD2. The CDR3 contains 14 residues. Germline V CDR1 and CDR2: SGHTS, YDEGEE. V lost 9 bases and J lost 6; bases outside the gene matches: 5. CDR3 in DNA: TGTGCCAACTCCGGGACTAGCGGGAGCAATGAGCAGTTCTTC. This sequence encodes CANSGTSGSNEQFF.

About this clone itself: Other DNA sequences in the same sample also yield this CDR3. The chain's CDR3 is CASSLGASGNTIYF. The CDR3 DNA sequence: TGCGCCAGCAGCTTGGGCGCGAGTGGAAACACCATATATTTT. This chain joins TRBV5-1 and TRBJ1-3; no firm D call. With 0 bases removed from V and 3 bases from J, the gap between germline ends came to 7 bases. Germline V lookup: CDR1 SGHRS, CDR2 YFSETQ. The CDR3 consists of 14 residues.

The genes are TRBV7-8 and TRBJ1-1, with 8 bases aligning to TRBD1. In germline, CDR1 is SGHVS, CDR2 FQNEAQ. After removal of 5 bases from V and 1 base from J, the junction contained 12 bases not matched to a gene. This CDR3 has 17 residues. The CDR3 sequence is CASSPYSPGTGNTEAFF. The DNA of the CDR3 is TGTGCCAGCAGCCCATATTCACCCGGGACAGGGAACACTGAAGCTTTCTTT.

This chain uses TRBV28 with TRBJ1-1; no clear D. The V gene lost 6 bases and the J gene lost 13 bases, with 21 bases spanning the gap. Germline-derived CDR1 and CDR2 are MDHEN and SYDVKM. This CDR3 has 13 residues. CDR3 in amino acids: CASSSGRPIYGFF. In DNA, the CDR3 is TGTGCCAGCAGCTCCGGACGGCCGATCTACGGTTTCTTT.

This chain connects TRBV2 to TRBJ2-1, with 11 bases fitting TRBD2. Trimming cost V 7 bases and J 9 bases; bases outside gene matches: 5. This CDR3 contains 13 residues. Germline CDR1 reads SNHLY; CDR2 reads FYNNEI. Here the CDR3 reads CASTWLAGGEQFF. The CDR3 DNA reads TGTGCCAGCACGTGGCTAGCGGGAGGTGAGCAGTTCTTC.

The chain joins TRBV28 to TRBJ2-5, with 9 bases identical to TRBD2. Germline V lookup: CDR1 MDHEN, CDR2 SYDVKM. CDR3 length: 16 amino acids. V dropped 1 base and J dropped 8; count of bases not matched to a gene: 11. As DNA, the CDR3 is TGTGCCAGCAGTTTATTCTGGGATAGCGGGAGTGGTACCCAGTACTTC. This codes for CASSLFWDSGSGTQYF.

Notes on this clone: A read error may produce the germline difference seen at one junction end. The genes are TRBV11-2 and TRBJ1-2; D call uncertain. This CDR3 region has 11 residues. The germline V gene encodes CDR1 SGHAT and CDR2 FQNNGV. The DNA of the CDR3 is TGTGCCAGCAGCTTAGGGTGGCTTTTTGGCTTC. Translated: CASSLGWLFGF.

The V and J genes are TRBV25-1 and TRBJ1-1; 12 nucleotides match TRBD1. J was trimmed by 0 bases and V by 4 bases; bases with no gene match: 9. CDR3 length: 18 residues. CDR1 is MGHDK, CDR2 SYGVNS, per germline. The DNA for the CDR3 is TGTGCCAGCAGTGGACGTCCGGGACAGGGGGCCATGAACACTGAAGCTTTCTTT. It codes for CASSGRPGQGAMNTEAFF.

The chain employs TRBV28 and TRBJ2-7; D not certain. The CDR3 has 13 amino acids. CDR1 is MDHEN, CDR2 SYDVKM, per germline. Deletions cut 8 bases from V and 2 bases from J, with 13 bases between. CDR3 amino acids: CASGTITPYEQYF. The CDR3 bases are TGTGCCAGCGGCACGATCACGCCCTACGAGCAGTACTTC.